This TCR beta chain came from a study of early T cells in non-severe SARS-CoV-2 infection (dated by TCRdb to the early 2020s). A note on the overall study: Bulk RNA from unsorted whole blood was used for TCR sequencing, so alpha and beta chains could not be paired. The investigation overall reported the following: Matching against VDJdb was skewed toward anti-spike CD8 responses, likely underestimated virus-specific expansions, and missed private and CD4 specificities.

As encoded in the germline V gene, CDR1 is SGHDT while CDR2 is YYEEEE. The CDR3 sequence holds 13 residues, the cysteine and phenylalanine included. Only the CDR3 part of the read is kept: 39 bases, read in frame from the first base. V is clipped by 4 bases and J by 3 bases, and the sequence between their germline boundaries is 8 bases long. Receptor amplification or capture employed 5' RACE. TCRdb names NextSeq 500 as the instrument used. Unique molecular identifiers were attached to individual cDNA molecules in the TCR library protocol so that sequencing error and PCR bias could be corrected. Both TCR alpha and beta chains were sequenced, and tight co-correlation was observed between alpha and beta sequence abundances in each sample. Per the original workflow: Decombinator V4 was used to annotate the V gene, J gene and CDR3 of the TCR sequences. Expanded TCRs were defined as changing significantly between any two time points under a Poisson model with p below 0.0001. Abundances of TCRs were expressed as counts per million after normalisation to the total number of TCRs sequenced in each sample. TRAV1-2 paired with TRAJ12, TRAJ20 or TRAJ33 defined MAIT TCRs, while TRAV10 paired with TRAJ18 defined iNKT TCRs. A search of VDJdb, accessed on 1 November 2021, was run for TCRs annotated to CMV, EBV and SARS-CoV-2, with TCRs annotated for multiple antigens excluded. The raw public data were reprocessed by TCRdb itself: fastp quality trimming at Q25, MiXCR clonotype calling, in-frame beta chains only. Under each unique CDR3 protein, matching rows form one entry showing the most common genes and DNA. Clone size and V and J calls follow TCRdb, not the original study. Present in this sample are 55,000 or so distinct CDR3 sequences, 5.5% to 8.5% of which were seen just once. Of the sample, approximately 5.5% is held by the ten largest clones.

A case-control design nested within a healthcare worker cohort in London, UK, was used, with weekly nasopharyngeal swab PCR tests and blood sampling performed. Healthcare workers were recruited between 23 and 31 March 2020, during the week of the UK lockdown, and were followed weekly for up to 16 weeks. Turning to this clonotype: Its antigen is currently not known. Base qualities were left out, and no much larger clone turns up one base away.

The sequence links TRBV5-6 to TRBJ1-3; TRBD1 might be the D gene, on 6 matching bases. The TCR originated in an adult who was a healthcare worker with PCR-confirmed SARS-CoV-2 infection or an uninfected control (not recorded which). Material: whole blood, obtained at baseline. The base sequence is TGTGCCAGCAGCACAGGGTTTGGAAACACCATATATTTT. It specifies CASSTGFGNTIYF.